The clone carrying this TCR beta chain was observed a handful of times. Antigen: not known. The CDR3 is 13 residues long. The V end was cut by 1 base, the J end by 5 bases, with 10 bases between. Germline V lookup: CDR1 SGHRS, CDR2 YFSETQ. TCRdb independently ran MiXCR on the RT-PCR reads; one entry per CDR3 protein. The sample includes 550,000 to 650,000 distinct CDR3 sequences, roughly 12% of them seen just once. This specimen comes from a study of response to subunit inactivated influenza vaccine. Study conclusions and caveats: The study's authors posited that every seasonal influenza vaccination enlists few new T cells.

This sequence was found in a man aged 45-65 years who received an inactivated influenza vaccine. Material: PBMCs from blood, obtained on the day of vaccination. This chain connects TRBV5-1 to TRBJ2-7, with D possibly being TRBD1 (6 bases). The CDR3 DNA sequence: TGCGCCAGCAGCTTGCGGGGACAAGACGAGCAGTACTTC. It translates to CASSLRGQDEQYF.